The rows below give T cell receptor beta chains drawn from one sample of a study of cytotoxic CD8 clonotypes in ibrutinib-treated CLL. Produced via immunoSEQ multiplex PCR; TCRdb's table is partial and in-frame only. The table lists roughly 42,000 clones, 55% to 80% of them singletons, with less than 7.5% in the top ten. Sequenced material: PBMCs, taken at disease progression, from a patient treated with ibrutinib. All receptors derive from a human donor with chronic lymphocytic leukemia. The CDR3 runs from the conserved cysteine through the conserved F or W. A D gene is named only where the DNA matches it firmly. Size tells how often a clone was seen (once, few, many) or the class of an expanded clone, and some rows leave it out.

cdr3_nt: TGTGCCAGCACTGACAGGGGCGCGGGAGCGAGTGAAGCTTTCTTT; cdr3_aa: CASTDRGAGASEAFF; clone_size: .; j_call: TRBJ1-1; v_call: TRBV7-6; d_call: TRBD1
cdr3_nt: TGCGCCAGCAGTGAGTCGGGGAGAAATTCACCCCTCCACTTT; cdr3_aa: CASSESGRNSPLHF; clone_size: once; j_call: TRBJ1-6; v_call: TRBV10-1; d_call: .
cdr3_nt: TGCGCCAGCAGCTTGGACAACACCGGGGAGCTGTTTTTT; cdr3_aa: CASSLDNTGELFF; clone_size: .; j_call: TRBJ2-2; v_call: TRBV5-1; d_call: .
cdr3_nt: TGCGCCAGCAGCTTTCGGGGGGAGCAGTACTTC; cdr3_aa: CASSFRGEQYF; clone_size: once; j_call: TRBJ2-7; v_call: TRBV5-1; d_call: .
cdr3_nt: TGTGCCAGCAGCCCAAGACAGGGAGGGCGAGAGACCCAGTACTTC; cdr3_aa: CASSPRQGGRETQYF; clone_size: .; j_call: TRBJ2-5; v_call: TRBV6-5; d_call: .
cdr3_nt: TGTGCCATCAGTGACCCAACTAGCGGGAGGGCCGGGACCCAGTACTTC; cdr3_aa: CAISDPTSGRAGTQYF; clone_size: few; j_call: TRBJ2-5; v_call: TRBV10-3; d_call: TRBD2
cdr3_nt: TGTGCCAGCAGAGCCTTAGCATACTCCTACAATGAGCAGTTCTTC; cdr3_aa: CASRALAYSYNEQFF; clone_size: once; j_call: TRBJ2-1; v_call: TRBV27; d_call: .
cdr3_nt: TGCGCCAGCAGCCAAGGGCGGGAGCCTTACAATGAGCAGTTCTTC; cdr3_aa: CASSQGREPYNEQFF; clone_size: .; j_call: TRBJ2-1; v_call: TRBV4-3; d_call: TRBD2
cdr3_nt: TGTGCCAGCAGTTCGTTTGGGGACAGGGAAGCTTTCTTT; cdr3_aa: CASSSFGDREAFF; clone_size: .; j_call: TRBJ1-1; v_call: TRBV6-1; d_call: TRBD1
cdr3_nt: TGTGCCAGCAGTAAGGCAGGGGATTACAATGAGCAGTTCTTC; cdr3_aa: CASSKAGDYNEQFF; clone_size: few; j_call: TRBJ2-1; v_call: TRBV5-4; d_call: .
cdr3_nt: TGTGCCAGCAGCCCGGGACTAGCGGGAGGGCCGGGCACAGATACGCAGTATTTT; cdr3_aa: CASSPGLAGGPGTDTQYF; clone_size: .; j_call: TRBJ2-3; v_call: TRBV11-3; d_call: TRBD2
cdr3_nt: TGTGCCAGTAGTAACGGACAGAACACCGGGGAGCTGTTTTTT; cdr3_aa: CASSNGQNTGELFF; clone_size: .; j_call: TRBJ2-2; v_call: TRBV19; d_call: .
cdr3_nt: TGCGCCAGCAGTTCCCCGGGTCAGTCCTACAATGAGCAGTTCTTC; cdr3_aa: CASSSPGQSYNEQFF; clone_size: .; j_call: TRBJ2-1; v_call: TRBV10-2; d_call: .
cdr3_nt: TGTGCCTGGACCATCCACCGGGGGACAGAGGGGACCCAGTACTTC; cdr3_aa: CAWTIHRGTEGTQYF; clone_size: .; j_call: TRBJ2-5; v_call: TRBV30; d_call: .
cdr3_nt: TGTGCCAGCAGTGAACAGGGGCGCGGCACCGGGGAGCTGTTTTTT; cdr3_aa: CASSEQGRGTGELFF; clone_size: few; j_call: TRBJ2-2; v_call: TRBV2; d_call: .
cdr3_nt: TGTGCCAGCGGTGGACAGGCTAACTCTGGAAACACCATATATTTT; cdr3_aa: CASGGQANSGNTIYF; clone_size: .; j_call: TRBJ1-3; v_call: TRBV28; d_call: TRBD1
cdr3_nt: TGCAGTGCTAGAGAAGGAAACACCATATATTTT; cdr3_aa: CSAREGNTIYF; clone_size: .; j_call: TRBJ1-3; v_call: TRBV20-1; d_call: .
cdr3_nt: TGTGCCAGCTCACAAGGGTCACAGGGCTACGAGCAGTACTTC; cdr3_aa: CASSQGSQGYEQYF; clone_size: .; j_call: TRBJ2-7; v_call: TRBV18; d_call: .
cdr3_nt: TGCGCCAGCAGTGTCGACTGGAGGGACACTGAAGCTTTCTTT; cdr3_aa: CASSVDWRDTEAFF; clone_size: .; j_call: TRBJ1-1; v_call: TRBV10-1; d_call: .
cdr3_nt: TGTGCCAGCAGTGACATACCTAGCGGGAGCAATGAGCAGTTCTTC; cdr3_aa: CASSDIPSGSNEQFF; clone_size: .; j_call: TRBJ2-1; v_call: TRBV25-1; d_call: TRBD2
cdr3_nt: TGTGCCAGCAGGGAGGGGGTTGTCGCTGAAGCTTTCTTT; cdr3_aa: CASREGVVAEAFF; clone_size: .; j_call: TRBJ1-1; v_call: TRBV27; d_call: .
cdr3_nt: TGTGCCATCAGCCCGGGACAGGACACAGATACGCAGTATTTT; cdr3_aa: CAISPGQDTDTQYF; clone_size: few; j_call: TRBJ2-3; v_call: TRBV10-3; d_call: TRBD1
cdr3_nt: TGTGCCAGCAGCTTAAACATGGATACGCAGTATTTT; cdr3_aa: CASSLNMDTQYF; clone_size: few; j_call: TRBJ2-3; v_call: TRBV11-1; d_call: .
cdr3_nt: TGTGCCAGCAGTGTTGGAGGGAGGGGTAACTATGGCTACACCTTC; cdr3_aa: CASSVGGRGNYGYTF; clone_size: .; j_call: TRBJ1-2; v_call: TRBV6-1; d_call: .
cdr3_nt: TGTGCCAGCAGCACTCTGAGGGTGGGGTATGGCTACACCTTC; cdr3_aa: CASSTLRVGYGYTF; clone_size: .; j_call: TRBJ1-2; v_call: TRBV13; d_call: .
cdr3_nt: TGTGCCAGCAGCTTACGGGAAGGGGTAGGGACCGGGGAGCTGTTTTTT; cdr3_aa: CASSLREGVGTGELFF; clone_size: .; j_call: TRBJ2-2; v_call: TRBV7-3; d_call: .
cdr3_nt: TGTGCCACCAGCAGTTTGTGGCAACTTAGCAATCAGCCCCAGCATTTT; cdr3_aa: CATSSLWQLSNQPQHF; clone_size: .; j_call: TRBJ1-5; v_call: TRBV15; d_call: .
cdr3_nt: TGTGCCAGCAGCGCTTCTAGCGGGAGAAACAATGAGCAGTTCTTC; cdr3_aa: CASSASSGRNNEQFF; clone_size: .; j_call: TRBJ2-1; v_call: TRBV11-3; d_call: TRBD2
cdr3_nt: TGTGCTAGCAGCTTAGGGGAGATCACCGGGGAGCTGTTTTTT; cdr3_aa: CASSLGEITGELFF; clone_size: .; j_call: TRBJ2-2; v_call: TRBV7-7; d_call: .
cdr3_nt: TGTGCCAGCAGCCCGTCAGGGTCCTACGAGCAGTACTTC; cdr3_aa: CASSPSGSYEQYF; clone_size: .; j_call: TRBJ2-7; v_call: TRBV7-2; d_call: .
cdr3_nt: TGTGCCAGTAGTAGGGGGACAGGGATCACTAACACTGAAGCTTTCTTT; cdr3_aa: CASSRGTGITNTEAFF; clone_size: .; j_call: TRBJ1-1; v_call: TRBV19; d_call: TRBD1
cdr3_nt: TGTGCCAGCAGCCCCCTCGACATTCAGTACTTC; cdr3_aa: CASSPLDIQYF; clone_size: few; j_call: TRBJ2-4; v_call: TRBV7-9; d_call: .
cdr3_nt: TGCGCCAGCGGATGGAATGATATGAACACTGAAGCTTTCTTT; cdr3_aa: CASGWNDMNTEAFF; clone_size: once; j_call: TRBJ1-1; v_call: TRBV5-1; d_call: .
cdr3_nt: TGTGCCATCAGTGAGTCGATTGCAGGGGTGGGCACTGAAGCTTTCTTT; cdr3_aa: CAISESIAGVGTEAFF; clone_size: .; j_call: TRBJ1-1; v_call: TRBV10-3; d_call: .
cdr3_nt: TGTGCCAGCTCACCACGGACTAGCGGGAGCACAGATACGCAGTATTTT; cdr3_aa: CASSPRTSGSTDTQYF; clone_size: .; j_call: TRBJ2-3; v_call: TRBV18; d_call: TRBD2
cdr3_nt: TGTGCCAGCAGCCCCGGACCGGCCGGGGAGCAGTACTTC; cdr3_aa: CASSPGPAGEQYF; clone_size: many; j_call: TRBJ2-7; v_call: TRBV11-3; d_call: .
cdr3_nt: TGTGCCAGCAGTTTAGGCCCGAGAGGGAACACTGAAGCTTTCTTT; cdr3_aa: CASSLGPRGNTEAFF; clone_size: .; j_call: TRBJ1-1; v_call: TRBV28; d_call: .
cdr3_nt: TGTGCCAGCAGTTCCGGGGGTACTGAAGCTTTCTTT; cdr3_aa: CASSSGGTEAFF; clone_size: .; j_call: TRBJ1-1; v_call: TRBV27; d_call: .